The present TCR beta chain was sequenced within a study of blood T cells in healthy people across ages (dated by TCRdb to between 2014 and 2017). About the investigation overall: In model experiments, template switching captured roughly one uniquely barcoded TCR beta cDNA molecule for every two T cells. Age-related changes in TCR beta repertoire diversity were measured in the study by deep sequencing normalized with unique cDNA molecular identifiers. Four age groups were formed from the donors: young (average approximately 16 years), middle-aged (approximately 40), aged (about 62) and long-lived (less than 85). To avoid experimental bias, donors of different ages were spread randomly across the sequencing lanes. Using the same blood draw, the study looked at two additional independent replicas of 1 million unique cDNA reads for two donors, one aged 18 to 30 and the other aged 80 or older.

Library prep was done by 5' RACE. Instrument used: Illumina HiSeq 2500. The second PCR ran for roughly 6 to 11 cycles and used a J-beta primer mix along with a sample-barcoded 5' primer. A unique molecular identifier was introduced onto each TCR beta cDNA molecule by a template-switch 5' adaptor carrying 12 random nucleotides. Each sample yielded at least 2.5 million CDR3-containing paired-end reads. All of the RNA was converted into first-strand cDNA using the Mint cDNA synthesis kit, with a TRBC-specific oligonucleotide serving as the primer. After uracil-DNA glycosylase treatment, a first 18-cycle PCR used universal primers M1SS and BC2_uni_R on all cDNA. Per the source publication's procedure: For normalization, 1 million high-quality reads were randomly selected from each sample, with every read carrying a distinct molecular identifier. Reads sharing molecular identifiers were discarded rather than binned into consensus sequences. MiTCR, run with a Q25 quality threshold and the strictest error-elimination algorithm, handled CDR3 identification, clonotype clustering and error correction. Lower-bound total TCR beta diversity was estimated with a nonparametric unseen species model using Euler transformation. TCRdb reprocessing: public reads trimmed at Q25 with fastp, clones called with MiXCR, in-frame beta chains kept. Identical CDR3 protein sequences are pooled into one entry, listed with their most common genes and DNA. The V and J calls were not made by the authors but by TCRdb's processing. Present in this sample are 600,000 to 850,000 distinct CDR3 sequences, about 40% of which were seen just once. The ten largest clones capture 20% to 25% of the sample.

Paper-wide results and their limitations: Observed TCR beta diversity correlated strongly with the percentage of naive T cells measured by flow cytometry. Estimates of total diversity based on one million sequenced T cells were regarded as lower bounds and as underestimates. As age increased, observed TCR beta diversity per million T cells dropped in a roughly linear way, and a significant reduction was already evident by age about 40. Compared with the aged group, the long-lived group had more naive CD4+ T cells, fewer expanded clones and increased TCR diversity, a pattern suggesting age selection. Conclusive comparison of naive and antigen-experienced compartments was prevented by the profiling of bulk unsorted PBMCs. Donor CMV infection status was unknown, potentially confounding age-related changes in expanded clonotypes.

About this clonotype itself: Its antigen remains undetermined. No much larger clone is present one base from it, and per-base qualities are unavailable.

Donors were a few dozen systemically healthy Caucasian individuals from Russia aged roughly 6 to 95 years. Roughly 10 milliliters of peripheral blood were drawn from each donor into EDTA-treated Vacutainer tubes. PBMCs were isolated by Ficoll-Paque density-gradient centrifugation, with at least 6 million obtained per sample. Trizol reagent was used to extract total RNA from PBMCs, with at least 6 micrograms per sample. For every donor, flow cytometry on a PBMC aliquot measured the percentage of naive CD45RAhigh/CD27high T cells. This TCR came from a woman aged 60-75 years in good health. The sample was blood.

The CDR3 protein is CSAKVVWAGSLDEQFF. The bases are TGCAGTGCTAAGGTCGTGTGGGCCGGATCTCTCGATGAGCAGTTCTTC. The sequence joins TRBV20-1 to TRBJ2-1; no D gene call is confident. The CDR3 spans 16 residues, from the cysteine through the phenylalanine. The entry retains the CDR3 DNA only, 48 bases that are in frame from base 1. The germline V gene (reference sequence) provides CDR1 DFQATT and CDR2 SNEGSKA. The junction carries 24 bases between V and J, which are trimmed by 4 bases and 8 bases respectively.